This T cell receptor beta chain comes out of a study of shared clonotypes between healthy human individuals. Study as a whole: Aged between 18 and 49, the donors were a couple of women and three men.

For unsorted samples, genomic DNA was extracted from roughly 95 million PBMCs. The germline V and J ends were trimmed by 2 bases and 3 bases, with 18 bases remaining between them. The CDR3 spans 17 residues. Germline V gene sequence: CDR1 SGDLS, CDR2 YYNGEE. Study-level points and caveats: Sequencing depth was expected to affect clonotype sharing among donors.

This clone has just one count. Its antigen remains unknown. In replicate PCRs of unsorted PBMC, approximately 310 ng DNA, around 30,000 T cell genomes, was used. Sequenced by immunoSEQ multiplex PCR; TCRdb stores in-frame clones only, minus some. The sample yields some 500,000 clones, 79% seen once. Sequencing used PBMCs. The source of this sequence is a woman aged 40 to 50 in good health. Some clones in this sample may be carry-over from other donors' samples. The chain carries TRBV9 and TRBJ1-5; D call uncertain. The chain's CDR3 is CASSVRPRAGHNQPQHF. The CDR3 nucleotides read TGTGCCAGCAGCGTCCGCCCACGGGCAGGCCACAATCAGCCCCAGCATTTT.